Described below is a single T cell receptor beta chain sequence and its context. Its antigen is unidentified. These data originate in a study of identical twins. The study's findings and limits: Abundant cord blood beta clonotypes carried fewer insertions; memory repertoires showed none.

Healthy Caucasians alone served as donors. The germline V gene encodes CDR1 DFQATT and CDR2 SNEGSKA (reference sequence). CDR3 length equals 15 residues. V dropped 5 bases and J dropped 3; count of bases not matched to a gene: 9. It was template switching that added a universal primer site, and there were unique molecular identifiers on the cDNA. TCRdb re-analysed the 5' RACE reads in MiXCR, keeping a single row per CDR3 protein. The sample carries 1,800,000 or so distinct CDR3 sequences, 25% to 35% recorded once. The clonotype was recovered from a newborn girl in good health. The chain links TRBV20-1 to TRBJ2-5; 10 bases map to TRBD2. Source material: cord blood. DNA for the CDR3: TGCAGTGCTTTGCCCCTAGCGGGAGTGGAAGAGACCCAGTACTTC. Encoded protein: CSALPLAGVEETQYF.